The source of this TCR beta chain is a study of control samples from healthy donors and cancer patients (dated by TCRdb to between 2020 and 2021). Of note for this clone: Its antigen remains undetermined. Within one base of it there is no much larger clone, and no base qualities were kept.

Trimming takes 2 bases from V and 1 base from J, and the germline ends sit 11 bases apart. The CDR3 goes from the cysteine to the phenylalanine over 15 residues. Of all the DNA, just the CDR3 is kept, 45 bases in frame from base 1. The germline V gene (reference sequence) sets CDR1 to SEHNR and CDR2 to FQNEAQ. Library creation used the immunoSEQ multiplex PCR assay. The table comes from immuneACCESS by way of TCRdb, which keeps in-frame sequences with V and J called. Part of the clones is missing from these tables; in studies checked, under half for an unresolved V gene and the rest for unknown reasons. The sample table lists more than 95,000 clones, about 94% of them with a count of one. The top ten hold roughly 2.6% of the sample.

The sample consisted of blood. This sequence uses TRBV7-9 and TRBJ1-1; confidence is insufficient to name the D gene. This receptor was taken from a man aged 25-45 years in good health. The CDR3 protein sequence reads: CASSLWPAENTEAFF. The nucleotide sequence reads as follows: TGTGCCAGCAGCTTATGGCCGGCTGAGAACACTGAAGCTTTCTTT.